The sequence of this T cell receptor (beta chain) was determined in a study of shared clonotypes between healthy human individuals. Findings and caveats of the study: Only blood was sampled; tissue repertoires likely differ.

The trim removed 2 bases at V and 1 base at J, leaving 5 bases unmatched. This CDR3 has 17 amino acids. Turning to this clone: The antigen is not known.

Here immunoSEQ multiplex PCR was the method, and the copy in TCRdb shows in-frame clones only, minus some. The table lists about 2,500,000 clones, about 92% of them singletons. The chain recombines TRBV5-3 with TRBJ2-7; 14 bases map to TRBD2. TRBV5-3 belongs to the ORF category, with a function that is uncertain. Sequencing was performed on naive CD4+ T cells sorted from blood. The subset is: CD45RA+ positively selected. This TCR was sampled from a man aged 18 to 35 in good health. CDR3 bases: TGTGCCAGAAGCTTAGGGGGACTAGCGGGAGCGTCCTACGAGCAGTACTTC. Its translation: CARSLGGLAGASYEQYF.